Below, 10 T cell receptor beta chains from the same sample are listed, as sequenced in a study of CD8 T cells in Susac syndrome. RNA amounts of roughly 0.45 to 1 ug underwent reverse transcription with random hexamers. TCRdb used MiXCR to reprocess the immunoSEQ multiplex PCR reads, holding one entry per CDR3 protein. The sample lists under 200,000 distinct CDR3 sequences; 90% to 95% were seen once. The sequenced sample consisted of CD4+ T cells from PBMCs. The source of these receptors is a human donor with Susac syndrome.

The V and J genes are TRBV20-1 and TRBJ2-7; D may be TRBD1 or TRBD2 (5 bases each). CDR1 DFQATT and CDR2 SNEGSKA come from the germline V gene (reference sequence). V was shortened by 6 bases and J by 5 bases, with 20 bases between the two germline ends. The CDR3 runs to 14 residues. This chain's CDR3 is CSASEGYRGDEQYF. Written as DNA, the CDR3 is TGCAGTGCCTCCGAGGGCTACCGGGGCGACGAGCAGTACTTC.

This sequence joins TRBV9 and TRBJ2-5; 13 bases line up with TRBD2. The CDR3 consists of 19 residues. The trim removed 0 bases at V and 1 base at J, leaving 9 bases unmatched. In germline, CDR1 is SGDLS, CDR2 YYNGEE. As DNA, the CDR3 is TGTGCCAGCAGCGTAGCTGGGGCGGGACTAGCGGGGACCCAAGAGACCCAGTACTTC. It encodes CASSVAGAGLAGTQETQYF.

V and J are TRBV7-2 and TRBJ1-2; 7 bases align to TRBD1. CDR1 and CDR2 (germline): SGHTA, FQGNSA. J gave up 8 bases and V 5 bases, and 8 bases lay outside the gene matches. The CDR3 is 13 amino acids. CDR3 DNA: TGTGCCAGCAGCCCCAACAGGGGCCCCGGCTACACCTTC. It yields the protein CASSPNRGPGYTF.

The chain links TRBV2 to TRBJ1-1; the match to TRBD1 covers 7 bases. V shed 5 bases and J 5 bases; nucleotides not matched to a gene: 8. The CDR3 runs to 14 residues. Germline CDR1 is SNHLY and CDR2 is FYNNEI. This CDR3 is CASSPRDSGTEAFF. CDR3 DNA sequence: TGTGCCAGCAGTCCCCGGGACAGCGGGACTGAAGCTTTCTTT.

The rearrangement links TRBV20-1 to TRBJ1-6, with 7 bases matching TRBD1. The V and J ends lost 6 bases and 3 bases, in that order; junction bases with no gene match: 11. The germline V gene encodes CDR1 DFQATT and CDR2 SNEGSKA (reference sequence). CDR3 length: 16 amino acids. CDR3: CSAPFRQGLYNSPLHF. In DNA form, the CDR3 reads TGCAGTGCCCCTTTCAGACAGGGCCTCTATAATTCACCCCTCCACTTT.

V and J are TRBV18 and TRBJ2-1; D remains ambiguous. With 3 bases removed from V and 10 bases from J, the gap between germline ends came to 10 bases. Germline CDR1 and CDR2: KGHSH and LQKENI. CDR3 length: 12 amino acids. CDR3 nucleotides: TGTGCCAGCTCACCGAATGCGCCCGAGCAGTTCTTC. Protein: CASSPNAPEQFF.

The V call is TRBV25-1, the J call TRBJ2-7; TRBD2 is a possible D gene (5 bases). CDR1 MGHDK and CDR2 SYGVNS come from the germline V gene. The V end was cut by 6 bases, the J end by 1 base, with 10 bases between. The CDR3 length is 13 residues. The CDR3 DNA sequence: TGTGCCAGCAGAAGGACTCTTTCCTACGAGCAGTACTTC. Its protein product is CASRRTLSYEQYF.

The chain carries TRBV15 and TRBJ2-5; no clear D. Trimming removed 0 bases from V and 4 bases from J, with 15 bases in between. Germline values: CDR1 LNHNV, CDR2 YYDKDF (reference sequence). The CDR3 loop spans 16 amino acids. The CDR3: CATSRDKAVEGETQYF. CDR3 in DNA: TGTGCCACCAGCAGAGATAAGGCGGTAGAAGGAGAGACCCAGTACTTC.

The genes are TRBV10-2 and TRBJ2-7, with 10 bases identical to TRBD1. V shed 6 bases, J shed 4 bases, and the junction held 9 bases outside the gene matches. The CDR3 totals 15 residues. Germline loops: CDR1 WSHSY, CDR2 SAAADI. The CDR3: CASSLTGGVRYEQYF. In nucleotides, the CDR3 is TGCGCCAGCAGCCTGACAGGGGGCGTAAGGTACGAGCAGTACTTC.

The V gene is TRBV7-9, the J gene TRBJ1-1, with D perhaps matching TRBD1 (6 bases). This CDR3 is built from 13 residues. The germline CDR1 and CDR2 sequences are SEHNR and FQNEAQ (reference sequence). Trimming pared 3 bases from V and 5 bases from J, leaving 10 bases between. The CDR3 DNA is TGTGCCAGCAGCTTCGGGGGCCGGACTGAAGCTTTCTTT. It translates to CASSFGGRTEAFF.